This T cell receptor (beta chain) was sequenced during a study of a mutant IDH1 vaccine in newly diagnosed glioma. The protocol was immunoSEQ multiplex PCR, while the TCRdb copy is restricted to in-frame clones and leaves out a portion. The sample lists under 45,000 clones; about three quarters were seen once. This CDR3 region has 14 residues. CDR1 and CDR2 from the germline V gene are SGHAT and FQNNGV. The V and J ends lost 5 bases and 0 bases respectively, with 10 bases between them. Notes on this clone: Antigen specificity is unknown.

Sample time point: week 23, last vaccination. Topical imiquimod was applied with each vaccine dose, which held 300 ug of mutant IDH1 20-mer peptide. The TCR was taken from a man in his fifties with glioma. The sample in question was PBMCs, obtained from a glioma patient whose treatment included an IDH1 peptide vaccine. The chain carries TRBV11-2 and TRBJ1-2, with a tentative D call TRBD1 (6 bases). CDR3 region: CASSQGSANYGYTF. In DNA, the CDR3 is TGTGCCAGCAGCCAGGGGTCAGCTAACTATGGCTACACCTTC.